A selection of T cell receptor beta chains follows, all from one sample in a study of PD-1 blockade in classical Hodgkin lymphoma. TCRdb keeps only in-frame clones here, not all; method: immunoSEQ multiplex PCR. In the table there are about 93,000 clones, just under 80% of which are singletons. The sample here was peripheral blood mononuclear cells (PBMCs), taken before the fourth cycle of nivolumab. The receptors originated from a human donor with classical Hodgkin lymphoma. The CDR3 runs from the conserved cysteine through the conserved F or W.

>16|TRBV2|TRBJ1-1
CASTPGQGAPGTEAFF
>14|TRBV30|TRBJ1-6
CAWSVGQDNSPLHF
>13|TRBV10-3|TRBJ1-5
CAISDGTAQPQHF
>13|TRBV6-1|TRBJ1-1
CASTPDGRTEAFF
>17|TRBV4-3|TRBJ2-3
CASSQDYAGGGTDTQYF
>14|TRBV2|TRBJ2-5
CASSEVRKGETQYF
>12|TRBV11-2|TRBJ2-7
CASSFYTYEQYF
>18|TRBV4-3|TRBJ2-5
CASSQERTRPGQMETQYF
>14|TRBV11-1|TRBJ2-7
CASSSRTVSYEQYF
>12|TRBV2|TRBJ2-7
CASTAGPYEQYF
>15|TRBV5-8|TRBJ2-3
CASSQLTASTDTQYF
>11|TRBV20-1|TRBJ2-7
CSARIGEVQYF
>15|TRBV5-1|TRBJ1-6
CASSPFRGVNSPLHF
>16|TRBV2|TRBJ2-3
CASNYGLDGSTDTQYF
>11|TRBV6-5|TRBJ1-2
CASSYGTGYTF
>16|TRBV5-4|TRBJ2-4
CASSTPGAGAKNIQYF
>11|TRBV19|TRBJ2-7
CASHDRYEQYF
>11|TRBV9|TRBJ2-7
CASLGLYEQYF
>18|TRBV11-3|TRBJ2-2
CASSLKWFDEVGTGELFF
>16|TRBV7-3|TRBJ2-5
CASSPGRTTGWETQYF
>15|TRBV5-4|TRBJ1-5
CASSFGTGPNQPQHF
>16|TRBV7-2|TRBJ2-7
CASSLEAAGGSYEQYF
>15|TRBV5-1|TRBJ2-5
CASSPGLAGPETQYF
>15|TRBV10-3|TRBJ2-1
CAIRNSGGGYNEQFF
>14|TRBV28|TRBJ2-5
CASSPRGYQETQYF
>14|TRBV19|TRBJ1-1
CASVNLGLNTEAFF
>14|TRBV6-6|TRBJ2-7
CASSYPGHHYEQYF
>16|TRBV6-5|TRBJ2-1
CASSYSPSSSYNEQFF
>13|TRBV27|TRBJ1-5
CASKRPGNQPQHF
>11|TRBV6-5|TRBJ2-1
CASSYGHEQFF
>15|TRBV19|TRBJ2-3
CASSNTPRLTDTQYF
>15|TRBV18|TRBJ2-1
CASSLASGRRGEQFF
>14|TRBV6-5|TRBJ2-7
CASSYDRGLNEQYF
>14|TRBV18|TRBJ2-7
CASSPRLEADEQYF
>12|TRBV9|TRBJ2-3
CASSADLDTQYF
>14|TRBV10-3|TRBJ2-5
CAISGSGGQETQYF
>15|TRBV6-5|TRBJ2-3
CASSDTGGSTDTQYF
>13|TRBV7-2|TRBJ1-2
CASSLGVGSGYTF
>14|TRBV5-1|TRBJ1-1
CASSLGSDMAEAFF
>14|TRBV25-1|TRBJ2-1
CASRDSQHYNEQFF
>12|TRBV15|TRBJ2-7
CATSTGPYEQYF
>13|TRBV6-1|TRBJ1-6
CASSGGNNSPLHF
>14|TRBV10-3|TRBJ2-3
CAISESTFVDTQYF
>13|TRBV27|TRBJ2-3
CASRRLRTDTQYF
>13|TRBV10-2|TRBJ1-1
CASIVSENTEAFF
>15|TRBV6-5|TRBJ1-2
CASSYSGQGKGGYTF
>18|TRBV9|TRBJ2-1
CASSVGLAGGRRANEQFF
>15|TRBV19|TRBJ1-5
CASSMGPLSNQPQHF
>13|TRBV9|TRBJ2-5
CASSVVLGETQYF
>12|TRBV5-6|TRBJ1-4
CASSLRGEKLFF
>16|TRBV7-6|TRBJ2-2
CASSWTSGRGTGELFF
>16|TRBV5-6|TRBJ2-3
CASSKDRLTDTDTQYF
>16|TRBV7-6|TRBJ2-3
CASSLYRGASTDTQYF